This T cell receptor beta chain comes out of a study of shared clonotypes between healthy human individuals. The CDR3 has 15 amino acids. Germline V gene data show CDR1 as MDHEN and CDR2 as SYDVKM. V lost 4 bases and J lost 5; bases outside the gene matches: 5. Generated by immunoSEQ multiplex PCR, the TCRdb table keeps only in-frame clones and is missing some. This sample yields hundreds of thousands of clones, of which around 78% are seen a single time; around 13% belongs to the top ten. This receptor was taken from a middle-aged woman in good health. Some clones in this sample may be carry-over from other donors' samples. Sequenced sample: PBMCs. The V call is TRBV28, the J call TRBJ2-5; the match to TRBD1 covers 12 bases. The CDR3 sequence is CASSSGQGAEETQYF. The DNA of the CDR3 is TGTGCCAGCAGTTCGGGACAGGGGGCAGAGGAGACCCAGTACTTC.